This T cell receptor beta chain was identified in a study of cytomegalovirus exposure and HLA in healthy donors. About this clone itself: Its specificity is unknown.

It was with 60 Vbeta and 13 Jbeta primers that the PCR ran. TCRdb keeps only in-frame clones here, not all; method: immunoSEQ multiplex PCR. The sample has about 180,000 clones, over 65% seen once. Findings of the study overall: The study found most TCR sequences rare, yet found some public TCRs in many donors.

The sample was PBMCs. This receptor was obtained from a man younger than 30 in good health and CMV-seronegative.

The CDR3 bases are TGCGCCAGCAGGAAACCCCGGGGTTCCGGGGAGCTGTTTTTT. Protein: CASRKPRGSGELFF. The rearrangement uses TRBV5-1 and TRBJ2-2; D is possibly TRBD2 (5 bases). The CDR3 is 14 residues long. Germline assignment: CDR1 SGHRS and CDR2 YFSETQ. Trimming stripped 5 bases from V and 6 bases from J, with 14 bases between.